This TCR beta chain was recorded in a study of blood T cell repertoires in COVID-19. Germline CDR1 is MNHEY and CDR2 is SMNVEV (reference sequence). This CDR3 spans 16 amino acids. Trimming took 5 bases from V and 5 from J; bases not matched to a gene: 12. Some clones are missing from TCRdb's copy, which holds only in-frame ones; the method was immunoSEQ multiplex PCR. Among some 350,000 clones listed, about four fifths were seen once. This receptor was taken from a young man with active or convalescent COVID-19. The chain carries TRBV27 and TRBJ2-7, with 10 bases fitting TRBD2. Material for sequencing was peripheral blood. CDR3 bases: TGTGCCAGCAGTCCACATGCTAGCGGGAGCCCCCACGAGCAGTACTTC. This sequence encodes CASSPHASGSPHEQYF.